By share, the clone carrying this TCR beta chain counts as medium-sized. The antigen is unknown. Co-extraction of both nucleic acids (RNA and DNA) used roughly 20-33 mg of unsorted bulk tissue. These data originate in a study of tumor-infiltrating lymphocytes in primary liver carcinoma. General study findings and limits: Detection in all five tumor regions applied to only about 8-24% of top clones.

Constant-region priming of around 490 ng total RNA yielded TCR beta cDNA. Generation of the TCR beta libraries relied on three nested multiplex PCR rounds using slightly modified ARM-PCR. A C-beta reverse primer was combined with TRBV1-TRBV30 forward primers in the first two PCR rounds, and each round had approximately 10 cycles. TCRdb used MiXCR to reprocess the multiplex PCR reads, holding one entry per CDR3 protein. Here the sample spans 100,000 or so distinct CDR3 sequences, roughly 80% being singletons. V was cut by 1 base and J by 1 base, with 10 bases left in between. The CDR3 extends over 15 amino acids. Germline V gene sequence: CDR1 LGHNA, CDR2 YNFKEQ.

V gene TRBV4-2 combines with J gene TRBJ1-2; no clear D gene. Sequencing input: liver tumor tissue from sampling region 3. Subset: tumor region T3, left-lateral pole. The TCR was taken from a man between 40 and 49 years old with primary liver carcinoma and hepatitis B virus infection. The DNA for the CDR3 is TGTGCCAGCAGCCAAGGAACGGGAAGTAACTATGGCTACACCTTC. Translated: CASSQGTGSNYGYTF.